This T cell receptor (beta chain) was captured in a study of post-analysis software for immune sequencing data. Overall study: Included courses were relapsing-remitting and secondary progressive multiple sclerosis; progressive-relapsing multiple sclerosis was also included.

The CDR3 contains 12 residues. V was trimmed by 1 base and J by 5 bases, leaving 8 bases between them. Germline V gene lookup returns CDR1 SQVTM and CDR2 ANQGSEA. In the case of this clonotype: As yet, its antigen is unknown.

The study, taken as a whole, reports: Among multiple sclerosis patients, normalized Chao1 diversity was significantly below that of controls. Strong co-clustering by F measure was seen for same-batch samples. TRBV segments more frequent in patients than in controls numbered about five and included TRBV5-6, TRBV5-1 and TRBV20-1.

TCR beta cDNA libraries had unique molecular identifiers. T cells numbering about 0.95 to 11 million gave rise to 400,000 to 550,000 cDNA molecules. TCRdb used MiXCR to reprocess the PCR reads, holding one entry per CDR3 protein. The sample gives some 690,000 distinct CDR3 sequences, around 60% of which show up once; 11% is in the top ten. The V gene is TRBV29-1, the J gene TRBJ1-2; D is unresolved. The sequenced material came from blood. The receptor's source is a girl aged 2 to 9 with multiple sclerosis. The CDR3 DNA is TGCAGCGTTGAAGTCGGGGAATATGGCTACACCTTC. This sequence encodes CSVEVGEYGYTF.